This T cell receptor beta chain was recorded in a study of cytomegalovirus exposure and HLA in healthy donors. Study findings and constraints: The study put 150 to 200 TCR beta chains on its list as cytomegalovirus-associated. Near-uniform donor sequencing depth was presumed by presence/absence analyses. Information on immune exposure was restricted to one variable (CMV serostatus). TRBV6-2, TRBV6-3 and some other V segments were excluded as indistinguishable.

This PCR relied on a set of 60 Vbeta primers and 13 Jbeta primers. Data came from immunoSEQ multiplex PCR; TCRdb stores just in-frame clones and leaves some out. Its table records more than 95,000 clones. Note on this clone: As yet, its antigen is unknown.

Germline values: CDR1 GTSNPN, CDR2 SVGIG (reference sequence). This CDR3 contains 15 residues. Trimming cost V 5 bases and J 1 base; bases outside gene matches: 6. This chain uses TRBV30 with TRBJ2-5; 11 bases match TRBD2. The sequenced sample consisted of PBMCs. The sequence came from a man between 40 and 49 years old in good health and CMV-seronegative. The CDR3 spells CAWAGTSGVQETQYF. CDR3 coding DNA: TGTGCCTGGGCCGGGACTAGCGGAGTCCAAGAGACCCAGTACTTC.